A single sample is the source of the 30 T cell receptor beta chains below, sequenced in a study of monozygotic twins with inflammatory bowel disease. With the 5' RACE reads reprocessed, TCRdb shows one record per CDR3 protein and no DNA. Its listing shows about 110,000 distinct CDR3 sequences. Sequences were obtained from blood. These receptors came from a human donor with ulcerative colitis or Crohn's disease, or a healthy co-twin of an affected twin (not recorded which).

J is TRBJ2-3 and V is TRBV6-2 or TRBV6-3; TCRdb's D call, TRBD2, is unchecked because there is no DNA. CDR3 length equals 16 residues. Germline V lookup: CDR1 MNHEY, CDR2 SVGEGT. This CDR3 reads CASSYLAGGDTDTQYF.

The V gene is TRBV28, the J gene TRBJ1-1; TCRdb returns TRBD1, unconfirmable since there is no DNA. The CDR3 is made up of 13 amino acids. CDR1 and CDR2 from the germline V gene are MDHEN and SYDVKM. The CDR3 protein is CASSLSGTIEAFF.

V gene TRBV28 combines with J gene TRBJ2-5; TCRdb selects TRBD2, and the lack of DNA leaves this call unchecked. The CDR3 runs to 13 residues. Germline V gene data show CDR1 as MDHEN and CDR2 as SYDVKM. The CDR3 loop is CASSLVLAETQYF.

The chain is built from TRBV18 and TRBJ2-5; TCRdb selects TRBD1, and the lack of DNA leaves this call unchecked. The CDR3 length is 15 residues. Germline-derived CDR1 and CDR2 are KGHSH and LQKENI. The CDR3 loop reads CASSPGTGGQETQYF.

The V gene is TRBV20-1, the J gene TRBJ1-5; the D call from TCRdb, TRBD1, cannot be confirmed without DNA. The germline V gene encodes CDR1 DFQATT and CDR2 SNEGSKA (reference sequence). The CDR3 covers 15 residues. CDR3 amino acids: CSARGTGYSNQPQHF.

This chain joins TRBV27 and TRBJ2-1. The germline CDR1 and CDR2 sequences are MNHEY and SMNVEV (reference sequence). The CDR3 extends over 13 amino acids. The CDR3 reads CASQERSYNEQFF.

The chain is built from TRBV7-9 and TRBJ1-4; TCRdb's assignment of TRBD1 cannot be checked, as there is no DNA. The CDR3 extends over 17 amino acids. In germline, CDR1 is SEHNR, CDR2 FQNEAQ (reference sequence). CDR3: CASSLYRGGGVNEKLFF.

The chain employs TRBV2 and TRBJ1-6; TCRdb lists TRBD1, though no DNA is available to test this call. Germline lookup yields CDR1 SNHLY and CDR2 FYNNEI. This CDR3 has 14 amino acids. The CDR3 spells CASSGTGEKSPLHF.

This chain joins TRBV18 and TRBJ1-1. Germline CDR1 and CDR2: KGHSH and LQKENI. The CDR3 spans 13 residues. The CDR3 sequence is CASSPGSADGAFF.

The chain combines TRBV20-1 with TRBJ2-5; absent DNA, TCRdb's TRBD2 call cannot be checked. CDR3 length equals 13 residues. Looked up from germline, CDR1 is DFQATT and CDR2 is SNEGSKA (reference sequence). The CDR3 sequence is CSARLGVAETQYF.

The chain uses TRBV4-2 and TRBJ2-3. Germline V CDR1 and CDR2: LGHNA, YNFKEQ. The CDR3 length is 14 residues. CDR3 protein: CASSQALGVDTQYF.

The rearrangement joins TRBV6-1 to TRBJ2-5; TCRdb gives TRBD2 as the D gene, but with no DNA this cannot be confirmed. Germline lookup yields CDR1 MNHNS and CDR2 SASEGT. This CDR3 region has 16 residues. CDR3 protein: CASSEGWAGRKETQYF.

The rearrangement uses TRBV2 and TRBJ2-3; no DNA is available, so the TRBD2 call from TCRdb remains unchecked. The CDR3 extends over 15 amino acids. Germline values: CDR1 SNHLY, CDR2 FYNNEI. The CDR3 here is CASRQTSGGPDTQYF.

This chain connects TRBV5-6 to TRBJ1-5; as DNA is missing, the TRBD1 call by TCRdb cannot be tested. In germline, CDR1 is SGHDT, CDR2 YYEEEE. This CDR3 region has 15 residues. The CDR3: CASSWGTGGNQPQHF. The whole variable domain, filled in from reference TRBV5-6 and TRBJ1-5, reads DAGVTQSPTHLIKTRGQQVTLRCSPKSGHDTVSWYQQALGQGPQFIFQYYEEEERQRGNFPDRFSGHQFPNYSSELNVNALLLGDSALYLCASSWGTGGNQPQHFGDGTRLSIL.

The CDR3 is CASSVLRNTEAFF. The genes are TRBV6-1 and TRBJ1-1. From germline, CDR1 is MNHNS and CDR2 SASEGT. The CDR3 is made up of 13 amino acids.

The CDR3 loop reads CASSLVGGMGEQFF. The V call is TRBV5-5, the J call TRBJ2-1; the TRBD1 assignment by TCRdb is unverifiable without DNA. CDR1 is SGHKS and CDR2 is YYEKEE in the germline V gene (reference sequence). The CDR3 runs 14 residues.

This rearrangement joins TRBV24-1 to TRBJ2-2. CDR1 KGHDR and CDR2 SFDVKD come from the germline V gene. The CDR3 is 16 amino acids. This chain's CDR3 is CATSDSQEPNTGELFF.

The chain joins TRBV7-2 to TRBJ2-7; TCRdb reports TRBD1, a call that lacks DNA to check it against. Germline lookup yields CDR1 SGHTA and CDR2 FQGNSA. The CDR3 is made up of 16 amino acids. CDR3 residues: CASSPEQGKPSYEQYF.

The chain carries TRBV5-1 and TRBJ2-2; TCRdb's D call of TRBD2 is untestable without DNA. The germline V gene encodes CDR1 SGHRS and CDR2 YFSETQ. The CDR3 length is 15 residues. The CDR3 spells CASSFRASGTGELFF.

This sequence joins TRBV20-1 and TRBJ2-5; there is no DNA to check the TCRdb D call of TRBD1. CDR1 DFQATT and CDR2 SNEGSKA come from the germline V gene (reference sequence). The CDR3 contains 12 residues. The chain's CDR3 is CSAGQGAETQYF.

J is TRBJ2-5 and V is TRBV6-2 or TRBV6-3; TCRdb indicates TRBD1, and absent DNA this call remains unverified. The CDR3 covers 11 residues. In germline, CDR1 is MNHEY, CDR2 SVGEGT. The CDR3: CASSRVETQYF.

This chain connects TRBV3-1 to TRBJ2-7. This CDR3 contains 15 residues. Germline values: CDR1 LGHDT, CDR2 YNNKEL (reference sequence). The chain's CDR3 is CASSTTQEAPYEQYF.

The rearrangement links TRBV20-1 to TRBJ2-7; no DNA is available, so the TRBD1 call from TCRdb remains unchecked. Germline V CDR1 and CDR2: DFQATT, SNEGSKA (reference sequence). CDR3 length: 11 residues. CDR3: CSASQGYEQYF.

The chain carries TRBV15 and TRBJ2-7; TCRdb picks TRBD2, but there is no DNA to check that call. The CDR3 runs 15 residues. Germline assignment: CDR1 LNHNV and CDR2 YYDKDF (reference sequence). The CDR3 sequence is CATSSGADLSYEQYF.

The rearrangement uses TRBV5-1 and TRBJ1-4. This CDR3 has 15 residues. CDR1 and CDR2 (germline): SGHRS, YFSETQ. The CDR3 here is CASSLGRRENEKLFF.

The chain uses TRBV20-1 and TRBJ2-2; with no DNA, the TCRdb D assignment of TRBD1 cannot be verified. CDR3 size: 16 residues. CDR1 is DFQATT and CDR2 is SNEGSKA in the germline V gene (reference sequence). CDR3 region: CSARGRDRANTGELFF.

This chain connects TRBV5-1 to TRBJ1-1; lacking DNA, the TRBD1 call made by TCRdb goes unchecked. Germline CDR1 is SGHRS and CDR2 is YFSETQ. CDR3 size: 12 residues. The CDR3 protein is CASSLRGREAFF. The full variable domain, in which reference TRBV5-1 and TRBJ1-1 provide the parts outside the CDR3, is KAGVTQTPRYLIKTRGQQVTLSCSPISGHRSVSWYQQTPGQGLQFLFEYFSETQRNKGNFPGRFSGRQFSNSRSEMNVSTLELGDSALYLCASSLRGREAFFGQGTRLTVV.

The chain combines TRBV5-1 with TRBJ1-2; absent DNA, TCRdb's TRBD1 call cannot be checked. Germline V gene data show CDR1 as SGHRS and CDR2 as YFSETQ. The CDR3 has 14 residues. The CDR3 loop reads CASSLQGNNYGYTF.

The chain combines TRBV12-3 or TRBV12-4 with TRBJ1-1; the TRBD1 assignment by TCRdb is unverifiable without DNA. CDR3 size: 15 residues. The CDR3 here is CASSPRTSLNTEAFF.

This chain connects TRBV18 to TRBJ1-4. Looked up from germline, CDR1 is KGHSH and CDR2 is LQKENI. The CDR3 is 15 residues long. The CDR3 sequence is CASSRLGQSNEKLFF.